The 30 T cell receptor beta chains below were found in one sample sequenced in a study of cytomegalovirus exposure and HLA in healthy donors (dated by TCRdb to 2017 to 2019). The library was made by the immunoSEQ multiplex PCR assay. For the multiplex PCR, a mixture combining 60 forward primers for TCR Vbeta segments and 13 reverse primers for TCR Jbeta segments was used. TCRdb limited this immuneACCESS table to in-frame rearrangements with V and J called. A share of clones is missing; checked studies link under half to unresolved V genes, and the rest is unexplained. For this sample, the table gives around 150,000 clones. 1.3% of the sample goes to the ten largest clones. The sample taken for sequencing was PBMCs. Receptor source: a woman between 55 and 75 years old in good health and CMV-seronegative.

V and J are TRBV7-6 and TRBJ1-5; 8 bases align to TRBD1. CDR3 size: 12 residues. The junction had 7 bases not matched to a gene; V was cut back by 3 bases and J by 15 bases. CDR1 and CDR2 from the germline V gene are SGHVS and FNYEAQ. The CDR3, as DNA: TGTGCCAGCAGCTTTGAGGGACAGGCTCCGCATTTT. Residues: CASSFEGQAPHF. Filled out from reference TRBV7-6 and TRBJ1-5, the complete variable domain reads GAGVSQSPRYKVTKRGQDVALRCDPISGHVSLYWYRQALGQGPEFLTYFNYEAQQDKSGLPNDRFSAERPEGSISTLTIQRTEQRDSAMYRCASSFEGQAPHFGDGTRLSIL.

The chain couples TRBV11-3 to TRBJ1-1, with D possibly matching TRBD1 (6 bases). Looked up from germline, CDR1 is SGHNT and CDR2 is YENEEA. CDR3 size: 13 residues. Between the trimmed V and J ends, which lost 5 bases and 3 bases, there was a span of 10 bases. The CDR3 loop is CASSTGLHTEAFF. DNA of the CDR3: TGTGCCAGCAGCACAGGGCTCCACACTGAAGCTTTCTTT.

The CDR3 spells CASSAGYGSPLHF. The CDR3, as DNA: TGTGCCAGCAGCGCAGGATACGGTTCACCCCTCCACTTT. The chain carries TRBV6-5 and TRBJ1-6; D remains unclear. CDR1 and CDR2 (germline): MNHEY, SVGAGI. This CDR3 is 13 amino acids long. V dropped 6 bases and J dropped 9 bases, with 12 bases sitting between them.

The V call is TRBV10-2, the J call TRBJ1-1; 9 positions match TRBD1. CDR3 length: 14 amino acids. With V trimmed by 2 bases and J by 5 bases, 3 bases remained unmatched. From germline, CDR1 is WSHSY and CDR2 SAAADI. The CDR3 nucleotides read TGCGCCAGCAGTGAGACACAGGGGGCGACTGAAGCTTTCTTT. Its translation: CASSETQGATEAFF.

The CDR3 protein is CASSRDSYYEQYF. In DNA form, the CDR3 reads TGTGCCAGCAGTCGGGACTCCTACTACGAGCAGTACTTC. The chain combines TRBV27 with TRBJ2-7; a possible D gene is TRBD2 (6 bases). The germline V and J ends were trimmed by 5 bases and 3 bases, with 11 bases remaining between them. The CDR3 is made up of 13 amino acids. Germline V gives CDR1 MNHEY, CDR2 SMNVEV (reference sequence).

The rearrangement joins TRBV28 to TRBJ1-1; D call uncertain. The V gene's germline CDR1 is MDHEN and CDR2 SYDVKM. V lost 5 bases, J lost 0 bases, and 4 bases lay in between. The CDR3 has 12 amino acids. DNA for the CDR3: TGTGCCAGCAGTCTCTTGAACACTGAAGCTTTCTTT. Protein sequence: CASSLLNTEAFF.

The CDR3 here is CASSLSRGLDEKLFF. CDR3 nucleotide sequence: TGTGCCAGCAGCTTATCCAGGGGGCTTGATGAAAAACTGTTTTTT. V is TRBV7-7 and J is TRBJ1-4, with TRBD1 identical over 8 bases. The CDR3 has 15 amino acids. Germline V gene data show CDR1 as SSHAT and CDR2 as FNYEAQ (reference sequence). With 2 bases clipped from V and 6 bases from J, the junction kept 5 bases outside the gene matches.

The chain joins TRBV7-9 to TRBJ2-7; 8 bases are shared with TRBD1. Germline trimming cut 6 bases from V and 7 bases from J; bases unmatched to any gene: 11. The CDR3 is made up of 14 amino acids. Germline V CDR1 and CDR2: SEHNR, FQNEAQ (reference sequence). The CDR3 DNA is TGTGCCAGCAGTCCAACGGGCAGGGGGCAAGAGCAGTACTTC. The encoded protein is CASSPTGRGQEQYF.

The chain employs TRBV9 and TRBJ2-7; TRBD1 is a possible D gene (5 bases). Trimming left V 0 bases short and J 3 bases short, with 13 bases between. This CDR3 comprises 15 residues. Germline loops: CDR1 SGDLS, CDR2 YYNGEE. The CDR3 nucleotides read TGTGCCAGCAGCGTAGATGAAGGGGTAGGCTACGAGCAGTACTTC. The encoded protein is CASSVDEGVGYEQYF.

The chain is built from TRBV14 and TRBJ2-7; 11 nucleotides line up with TRBD2. Germline lookup yields CDR1 SGHDN and CDR2 FVKESK. The V gene end was trimmed by 2 bases and the J gene end by 5 bases; junction bases not matched to a gene: 5. The CDR3 runs to 15 residues. CDR3 protein: CASSQIAGGPNEQYF. The CDR3 bases are TGTGCCAGCAGCCAAATAGCGGGAGGGCCTAACGAGCAGTACTTC.

V and J are TRBV7-2 and TRBJ1-1; 10 bases align to TRBD1. Unmatched junction bases numbered 6, after V lost 4 bases and J lost 7 bases. The length of the CDR3 is 14 residues. Germline V CDR1 and CDR2: SGHTA, FQGNSA. The CDR3 reads CASSSRQGADEAFF. CDR3 bases: TGTGCCAGCAGCTCCAGACAGGGGGCGGATGAAGCTTTCTTT.

The rearrangement links TRBV7-9 to TRBJ2-5; D gene unclear. Trimming shortened V by 5 bases and J by 0 bases, and 4 bases separated the two germline ends. The CDR3 contains 12 residues. CDR1 is SEHNR and CDR2 is FQNEAQ in the germline V gene (reference sequence). The CDR3 nucleotides are TGTGCCAGCAGCGGCTACCAAGAGACCCAGTACTTC. Encoded protein: CASSGYQETQYF.

The V gene is TRBV21-1, the J gene TRBJ2-4; TRBD2, the table's D call, was not compared with the DNA. TRBV21-1 is shown as a pseudogene. The CDR3 extends over 15 amino acids. The CDR3 reads CASSTPEGDKNIQYF. The CDR3 DNA reads as TGTGCCAGCAGCACTCCGGAGGGAGATAAAAACATTCAGTACTTC.

The J gene is TRBJ1-1, the V gene TRBV6-6, with D unresolved. V lost 4 bases to trimming and J lost 2 bases, with 14 bases between them. Germline CDR1 is MNHNY and CDR2 is SVGAGI (reference sequence). CDR3 length: 15 amino acids. The DNA of the CDR3 is TGTGCCAGCAGTTCCGGGGTCTCCATAAACACTGAAGCTTTCTTT. It encodes CASSSGVSINTEAFF.

The CDR3 sequence is CALEPGSSTDTQYF. The CDR3 DNA is TGTGCCCTGGAGCCCGGGTCTAGCACAGATACGCAGTATTTT. The V gene is TRBV30, the J gene TRBJ2-3; D uncertain. Trimming shortened V by 8 bases and J by 0 bases, and 15 bases separated the two germline ends. The germline V gene encodes CDR1 GTSNPN and CDR2 SVGIG (reference sequence). This CDR3 spans 14 amino acids.

V usage is TRBV6-1 and J usage is TRBJ2-6; a possible D gene is TRBD2 (6 bases). Germline V gene data show CDR1 as MNHNS and CDR2 as SASEGT. V was shortened by 5 bases and J by 0 bases, with 8 bases between the two germline ends. The CDR3 is 15 amino acids. CDR3 sequence reads: CASSREISGANVLTF. Here the CDR3 DNA reads TGTGCCAGCAGTCGGGAGATCTCTGGGGCCAACGTCCTGACTTTC.

This sequence joins TRBV14 and TRBJ2-1, with no clear D. Germline V gene lookup returns CDR1 SGHDN and CDR2 FVKESK. V was cut by 3 bases and J by 6 bases, with 9 bases left in between. The CDR3 totals 13 residues. The CDR3 here is CASSQRVLNEQFF. The DNA for the CDR3 is TGTGCCAGCAGCCAGAGAGTTCTCAATGAGCAGTTCTTC.

The chain uses TRBV19 and TRBJ2-7, with D tentatively TRBD1 (7 bases). V lost 4 bases and J 4 bases, leaving 23 bases between the germline ends. The CDR3 has 17 residues. Looked up from germline, CDR1 is LNHDA and CDR2 is SQIVND (reference sequence). The chain's CDR3 is CASSTFGGGTVAYEQYF. The CDR3 region has the DNA TGTGCCAGTAGTACTTTCGGAGGGGGGACAGTTGCGTACGAGCAGTACTTC.

The chain uses TRBV10-2 and TRBJ2-2, with a possible D match to TRBD2 (6 bases). The V end lost 2 bases, the J end lost 2 bases, and 9 bases lay between the germline ends. CDR1 is WSHSY and CDR2 is SAAADI in the germline V gene. The CDR3 is 15 residues long. The CDR3 reads CASSERRGNTGELFF. For the CDR3, the DNA is TGCGCCAGCAGTGAGAGGAGGGGAAACACCGGGGAGCTGTTTTTT.

The rearrangement uses TRBV5-1 and TRBJ2-7, with 8 positions matching TRBD1. The V gene's germline CDR1 is SGHRS and CDR2 YFSETQ. This CDR3 region has 16 residues. The V and J ends lost 0 bases and 2 bases, in that order; junction bases with no gene match: 7. The CDR3 reads CASSLDPGGVAYEQYF. The DNA for the CDR3 is TGCGCCAGCAGCTTGGATCCAGGGGGCGTAGCCTACGAGCAGTACTTC.

J is TRBJ2-1 and V is TRBV2; possibly TRBD2 for D (5 bases). The CDR3 totals 15 residues. Per the germline V gene, CDR1 is SNHLY and CDR2 is FYNNEI. With 4 bases removed from V and 0 bases from J, the gap between germline ends came to 10 bases. In DNA form, the CDR3 reads TGTGCCAGCAGTGGAGCGGCTTACTCCTACAATGAGCAGTTCTTC. This codes for CASSGAAYSYNEQFF.

The chain recombines TRBV18 with TRBJ1-1; the D gene is possibly TRBD1 (5 bases). The CDR3 runs 15 residues. Germline V CDR1 and CDR2: KGHSH, LQKENI. V lost 3 bases and J 4 bases, leaving 15 bases between the germline ends. In nucleotides, the CDR3 is TGTGCCAGCTCACCTGCGCAGGGTAGTACCACTGAAGCTTTCTTT. As protein: CASSPAQGSTTEAFF.

V usage is TRBV6-5 and J usage is TRBJ2-7, with D possibly being TRBD1 (6 bases). Deletions cut 10 bases from V and 2 bases from J, with 18 bases between. The CDR3 loop spans 14 amino acids. CDR1 MNHEY and CDR2 SVGAGI come from the germline V gene. The CDR3 reads CATRPTGLTYEQYF. The CDR3 coding sequence is TGTGCCACCCGGCCCACAGGGTTGACCTACGAGCAGTACTTC.

The V and J genes are TRBV4-3 and TRBJ1-1; D unclear. V was pared by 1 base and J by 4 bases, with 10 bases between. The CDR3 length is 14 residues. Germline CDR1 reads LGHNA; CDR2 reads YSLEER. CDR3 sequence reads: CASSQGYGSTEAFF. In DNA form, the CDR3 reads TGCGCCAGCAGCCAAGGCTATGGGAGCACTGAAGCTTTCTTT.

The chain uses TRBV4-3 and TRBJ1-5; unclear D gene. From germline, CDR1 is LGHNA and CDR2 YSLEER. This CDR3 comprises 17 residues. The V and J ends lost 0 bases and 0 bases respectively, with 12 bases between them. This chain's CDR3 is CASSQDTGYRSNQPQHF. For the CDR3, the DNA is TGCGCCAGCAGCCAAGATACGGGTTACCGTAGCAATCAGCCCCAGCATTTT.

This rearrangement joins TRBV5-4 to TRBJ2-3, with 11 bases that match TRBD2. The CDR3 has 16 residues. Germline lookup yields CDR1 SGHNT and CDR2 YYREEE (reference sequence). Losses at the gene ends were 2 bases for V and 6 bases for J; bases not matched to a gene: 8. In DNA form, the CDR3 reads TGTGCCAGCAGCTTTACTAGCGGGGGACGCGCGGATACGCAGTATTTT. It codes for CASSFTSGGRADTQYF.

V and J are TRBV7-9 and TRBJ1-1; D is ambiguous. V was trimmed by 4 bases and J by 3 bases, leaving 9 bases between them. The CDR3 has 13 amino acids. Germline V gene data show CDR1 as SEHNR and CDR2 as FQNEAQ (reference sequence). This CDR3 reads CASSSNLYTEAFF. In nucleotides, the CDR3 is TGTGCCAGCAGCTCAAACCTATACACTGAAGCTTTCTTT.

V and J are TRBV11-2 and TRBJ2-7; 8 nucleotides align to TRBD2. Germline V gene sequence: CDR1 SGHAT, CDR2 FQNNGV. This CDR3 is 15 amino acids long. The V and J ends lost 5 bases and 4 bases, in that order; junction bases with no gene match: 10. The DNA for the CDR3 is TGTGCCAGCAGCCCGACTACCGGGACTAGGTACGAGCAGTACTTC. Translating it yields CASSPTTGTRYEQYF.

The rearrangement joins TRBV9 to TRBJ1-1; D may be TRBD1 (5 bases). Germline V gene lookup returns CDR1 SGDLS and CDR2 YYNGEE. V was pared by 4 bases and J by 0 bases, with 10 bases between. The CDR3 length is 14 residues. The CDR3: CASSLGQLNTEAFF. CDR3 sequence (DNA): TGTGCCAGCAGCCTGGGGCAGCTGAACACTGAAGCTTTCTTT.

The V call is TRBV2, the J call TRBJ2-6, with 7 bases lining up with TRBD2. There are 15 residues in the CDR3. Germline CDR1 reads SNHLY; CDR2 reads FYNNEI. V dropped 9 bases and J dropped 0; count of bases not matched to a gene: 5. The CDR3 sequence is CARGGLYSGANVLTF. In nucleotides, the CDR3 is TGTGCCAGGGGAGGGTTGTACTCTGGGGCCAACGTCCTGACTTTC.